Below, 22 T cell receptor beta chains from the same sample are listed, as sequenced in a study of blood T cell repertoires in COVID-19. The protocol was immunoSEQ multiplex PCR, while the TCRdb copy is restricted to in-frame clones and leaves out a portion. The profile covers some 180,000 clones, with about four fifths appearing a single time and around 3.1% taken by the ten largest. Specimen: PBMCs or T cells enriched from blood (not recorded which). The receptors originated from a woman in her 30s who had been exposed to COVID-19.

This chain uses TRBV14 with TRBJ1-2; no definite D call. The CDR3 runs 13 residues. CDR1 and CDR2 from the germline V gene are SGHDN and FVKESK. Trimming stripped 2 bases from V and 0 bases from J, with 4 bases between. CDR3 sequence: CASSQQSNYGYTF. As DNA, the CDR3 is TGTGCCAGCAGCCAACAGTCTAACTATGGCTACACCTTC.

CDR3: CASSQIPTDTQYF. For the CDR3, the DNA is TGCGCCAGCAGCCAAATCCCTACAGATACGCAGTATTTT. J is TRBJ2-3 and V is TRBV4-1; D unclear. Per germline, CDR1 MGHRA and CDR2 YSYEKL. Trimming left V 2 bases short and J 3 bases short, with 6 bases between. This CDR3 contains 13 residues.

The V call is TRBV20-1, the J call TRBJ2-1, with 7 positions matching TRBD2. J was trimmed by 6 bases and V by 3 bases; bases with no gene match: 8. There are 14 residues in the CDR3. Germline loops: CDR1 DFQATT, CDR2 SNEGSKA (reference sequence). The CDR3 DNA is TGCAGTGCTAGTCGGGCGGGGGAGAGCAATGAGCAGTTCTTC. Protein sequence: CSASRAGESNEQFF.

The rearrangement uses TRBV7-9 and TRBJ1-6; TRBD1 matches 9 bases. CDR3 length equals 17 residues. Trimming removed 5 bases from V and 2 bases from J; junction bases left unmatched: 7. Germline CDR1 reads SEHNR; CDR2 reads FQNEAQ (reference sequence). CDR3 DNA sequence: TGTGCCAGCAGCCCTCTGGACAGGGGCCCCTATAATTCACCCCTCCACTTT. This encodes CASSPLDRGPYNSPLHF.

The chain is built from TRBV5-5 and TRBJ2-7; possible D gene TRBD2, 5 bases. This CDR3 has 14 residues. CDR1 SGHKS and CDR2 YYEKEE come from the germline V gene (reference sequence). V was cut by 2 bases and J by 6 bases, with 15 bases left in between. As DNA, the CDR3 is TGTGCCAGCAGCTTCTGGACTGACCCTCCCGAGCAGTACTTC. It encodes CASSFWTDPPEQYF.

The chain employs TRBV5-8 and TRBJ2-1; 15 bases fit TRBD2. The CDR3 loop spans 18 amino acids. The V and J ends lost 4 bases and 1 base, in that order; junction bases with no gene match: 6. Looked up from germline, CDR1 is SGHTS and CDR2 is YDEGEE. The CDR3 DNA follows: TGTGCCAGCAGCGACCTTGGGACTAGCGGGGGGTCCTACAATGAGCAGTTCTTC. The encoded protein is CASSDLGTSGGSYNEQFF.

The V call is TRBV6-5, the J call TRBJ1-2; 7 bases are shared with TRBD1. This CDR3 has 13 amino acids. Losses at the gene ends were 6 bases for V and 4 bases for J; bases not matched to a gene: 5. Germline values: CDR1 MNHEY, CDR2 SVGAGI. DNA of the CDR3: TGTGCCAGCAGGGAGACAGGGAGCTATGGCTACACCTTC. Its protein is CASRETGSYGYTF.

In nucleotides, the CDR3 is TGTGCCAGCAGCTTAGGGGAGAGAACTAGCAATCAGCCCCAGCATTTT. It yields the protein CASSLGERTSNQPQHF. The genes are TRBV11-2 and TRBJ1-5; D gene unclear. The CDR3 contains 16 residues. V lost 1 base and J lost 0, with 10 bases in between. From germline, CDR1 is SGHAT and CDR2 FQNNGV.

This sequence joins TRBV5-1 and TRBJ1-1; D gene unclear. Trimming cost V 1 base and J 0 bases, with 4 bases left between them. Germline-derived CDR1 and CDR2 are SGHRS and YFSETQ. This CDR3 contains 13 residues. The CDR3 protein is CASSLTVNTEAFF. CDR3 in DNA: TGCGCCAGCAGCTTGACAGTGAACACTGAAGCTTTCTTT. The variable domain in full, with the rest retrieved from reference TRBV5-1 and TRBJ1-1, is KAGVTQTPRYLIKTRGQQVTLSCSPISGHRSVSWYQQTPGQGLQFLFEYFSETQRNKGNFPGRFSGRQFSNSRSEMNVSTLELGDSALYLCASSLTVNTEAFFGQGTRLTVV.

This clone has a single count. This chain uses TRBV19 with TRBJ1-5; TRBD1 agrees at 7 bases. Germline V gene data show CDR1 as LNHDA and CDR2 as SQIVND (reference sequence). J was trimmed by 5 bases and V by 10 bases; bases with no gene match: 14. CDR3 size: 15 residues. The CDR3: CATTPQGNADQPQHF. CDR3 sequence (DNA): TGTGCCACCACACCACAGGGGAATGCCGATCAGCCCCAGCATTTT.

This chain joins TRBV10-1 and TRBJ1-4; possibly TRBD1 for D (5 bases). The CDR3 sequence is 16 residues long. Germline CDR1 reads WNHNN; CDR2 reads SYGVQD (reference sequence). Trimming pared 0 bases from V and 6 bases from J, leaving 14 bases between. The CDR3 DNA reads TGCGCCAGCAGTGAGTCCCTCGGGGGAGGCGATGAAAAACTGTTTTTT. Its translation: CASSESLGGGDEKLFF.

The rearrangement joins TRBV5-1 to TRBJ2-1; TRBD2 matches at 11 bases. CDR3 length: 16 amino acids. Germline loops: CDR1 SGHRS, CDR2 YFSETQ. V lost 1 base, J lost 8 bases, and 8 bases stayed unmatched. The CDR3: CASSLNVAGGPYEQFF. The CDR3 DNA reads TGCGCCAGCAGCTTGAATGTAGCGGGGGGGCCCTATGAGCAGTTCTTC.

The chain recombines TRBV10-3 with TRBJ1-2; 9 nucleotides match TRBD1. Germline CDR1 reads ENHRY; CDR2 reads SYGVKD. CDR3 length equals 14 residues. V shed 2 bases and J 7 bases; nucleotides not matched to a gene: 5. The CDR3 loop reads CAISEGQGMGGYTF. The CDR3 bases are TGTGCCATCAGTGAGGGACAGGGGATGGGTGGCTACACCTTC.

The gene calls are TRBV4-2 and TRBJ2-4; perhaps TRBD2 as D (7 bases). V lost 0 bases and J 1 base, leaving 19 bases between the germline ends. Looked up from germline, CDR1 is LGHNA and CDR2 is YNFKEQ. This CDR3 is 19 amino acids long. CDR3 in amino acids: CASSQEGGRGGGAKNIQYF. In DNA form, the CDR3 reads TGTGCCAGCAGCCAAGAAGGAGGTCGTGGCGGGGGCGCCAAAAACATTCAGTACTTC.

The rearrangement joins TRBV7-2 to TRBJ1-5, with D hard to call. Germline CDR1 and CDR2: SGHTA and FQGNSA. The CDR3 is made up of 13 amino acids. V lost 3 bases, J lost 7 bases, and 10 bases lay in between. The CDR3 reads CASSFVYAQPQHF. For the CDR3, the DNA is TGTGCCAGCAGCTTTGTATACGCGCAGCCCCAGCATTTT.

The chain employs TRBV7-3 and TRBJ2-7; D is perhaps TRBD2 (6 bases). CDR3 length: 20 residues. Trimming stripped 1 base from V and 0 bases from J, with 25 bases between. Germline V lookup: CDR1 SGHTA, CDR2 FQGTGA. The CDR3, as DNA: TGTGCCAGCAGCTTAAATGGGCCCCTATTTAGCGGACCAAGCTCCTACGAGCAGTACTTC. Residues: CASSLNGPLFSGPSSYEQYF. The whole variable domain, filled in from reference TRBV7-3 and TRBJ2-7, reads GAGVSQTPSNKVTEKGKYVELRCDPISGHTALYWYRQSLGQGPEFLIYFQGTGAADDSGLPNDRFFAVRPEGSVSTLKIQRTERGDSAVYLCASSLNGPLFSGPSSYEQYFGPGTRLTVT.

CDR3 sequence reads: CASSVGSTGGDYEQYF. The CDR3 DNA sequence: TGTGCCAGCAGCGTAGGATCTACGGGGGGGGACTACGAGCAGTACTTC. The chain joins TRBV9 to TRBJ2-7, with 8 bases identical to TRBD2. Germline values: CDR1 SGDLS, CDR2 YYNGEE. J gave up 3 bases and V 0 bases, and 8 bases lay outside the gene matches. This CDR3 contains 16 residues.

The CDR3 sequence: CASSEFLPRGDSPLHF. In DNA, the CDR3 is TGCGCCAGCAGTGAGTTTTTACCCAGGGGGGATTCACCCCTCCACTTT. The rearrangement joins TRBV10-2 to TRBJ1-6, with 7 bases that match TRBD1. The germline V gene encodes CDR1 WSHSY and CDR2 SAAADI. The CDR3 is made up of 16 amino acids. J lost 8 bases, V lost 1 base, and 8 bases had no gene match.

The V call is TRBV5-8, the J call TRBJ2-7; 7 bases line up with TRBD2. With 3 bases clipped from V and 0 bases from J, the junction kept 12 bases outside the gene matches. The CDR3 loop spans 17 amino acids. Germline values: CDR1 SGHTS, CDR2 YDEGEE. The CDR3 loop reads CASSSPGGDFPSYEQYF. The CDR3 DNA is TGTGCCAGCAGCTCACCGGGAGGAGATTTTCCCTCCTACGAGCAGTACTTC. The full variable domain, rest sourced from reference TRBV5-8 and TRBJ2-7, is EAGVTQSPTHLIKTRGQQATLRCSPISGHTSVYWYQQALGLGLQFLLWYDEGEERNRGNFPPRFSGRQFPNYSSELNVNALELEDSALYLCASSSPGGDFPSYEQYFGPGTRLTVT.

The CDR3 reads CASSLDGGRTEAFF. The CDR3 region has the DNA TGTGCCAGCAGCTTGGACGGGGGGCGCACTGAAGCTTTCTTT. The rearrangement links TRBV5-4 to TRBJ1-1, with a tentative D call TRBD1 (6 bases). V was cut by 0 bases and J by 4 bases, with 10 bases left in between. The V gene's germline CDR1 is SGHNT and CDR2 YYREEE (reference sequence). The CDR3 covers 14 residues.

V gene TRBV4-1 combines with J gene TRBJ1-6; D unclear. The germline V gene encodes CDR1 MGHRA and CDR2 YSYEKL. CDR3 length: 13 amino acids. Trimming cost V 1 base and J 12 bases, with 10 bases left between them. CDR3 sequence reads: CASSQGTAQPLHF. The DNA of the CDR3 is TGCGCCAGCAGCCAAGGGACTGCCCAACCCCTCCACTTT.

This CDR3 reads CASTTGVDGYTF. The CDR3, as DNA: TGTGCCAGCACCACAGGGGTAGATGGCTACACCTTC. The chain couples TRBV25-1 to TRBJ1-2; 7 bases fit TRBD1. This CDR3 region has 12 residues. Trimming took 7 bases from V and 6 from J; bases not matched to a gene: 5. The V gene's germline CDR1 is MGHDK and CDR2 SYGVNS.